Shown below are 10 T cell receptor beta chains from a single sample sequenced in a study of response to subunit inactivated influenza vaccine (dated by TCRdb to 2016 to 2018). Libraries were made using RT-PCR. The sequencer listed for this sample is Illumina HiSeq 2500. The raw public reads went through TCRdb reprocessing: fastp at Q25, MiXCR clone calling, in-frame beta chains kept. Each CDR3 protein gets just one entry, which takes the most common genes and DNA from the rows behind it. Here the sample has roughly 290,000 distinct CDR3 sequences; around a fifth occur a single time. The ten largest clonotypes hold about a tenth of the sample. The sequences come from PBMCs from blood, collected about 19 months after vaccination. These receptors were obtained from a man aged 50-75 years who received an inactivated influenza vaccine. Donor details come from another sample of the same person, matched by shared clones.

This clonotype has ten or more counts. The CDR3 is CASRPLRGSNQPQHF. CDR3 nucleotides: TGTGCCAGCAGACCCTTAAGGGGTAGCAATCAGCCCCAGCATTTT. V and J are TRBV6-1 and TRBJ1-5; tentative D call: TRBD1 (5 bases). The length of the CDR3 is 15 residues. V was pared by 6 bases and J by 0 bases, with 12 bases between. The germline V gene has CDR1 MNHNS and CDR2 SASEGT.

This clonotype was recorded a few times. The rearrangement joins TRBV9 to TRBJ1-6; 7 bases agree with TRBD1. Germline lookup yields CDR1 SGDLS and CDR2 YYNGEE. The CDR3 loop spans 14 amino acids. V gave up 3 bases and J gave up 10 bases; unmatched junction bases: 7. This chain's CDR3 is CASSGTTGPSPLHF. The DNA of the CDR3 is TGTGCCAGCAGCGGGACGACAGGGCCCTCACCCCTCCACTTT.

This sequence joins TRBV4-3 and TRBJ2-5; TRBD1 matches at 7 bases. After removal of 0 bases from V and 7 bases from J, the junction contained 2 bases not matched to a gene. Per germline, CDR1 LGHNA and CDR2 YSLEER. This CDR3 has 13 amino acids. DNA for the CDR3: TGCGCCAGCAGCCAAGAGACAGGGCGGACCCAGTACTTC. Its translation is CASSQETGRTQYF.

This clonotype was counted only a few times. This CDR3 is CSDPGTTNTGELFF. As DNA, the CDR3 is TGCAGCGATCCCGGGACTACGAACACCGGGGAGCTGTTTTTT. This chain connects TRBV29-1 to TRBJ2-2; 7 bases are shared with TRBD2. The germline V gene has CDR1 SQVTM and CDR2 ANQGSEA. After removal of 7 bases from V and 0 bases from J, the junction contained 5 bases not matched to a gene. CDR3 length: 14 residues.

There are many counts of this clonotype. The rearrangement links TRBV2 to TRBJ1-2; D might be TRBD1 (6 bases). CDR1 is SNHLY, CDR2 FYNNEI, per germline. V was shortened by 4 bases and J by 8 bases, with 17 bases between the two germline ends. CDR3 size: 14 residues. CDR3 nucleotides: TGTGCCAGCAGTGGTCTGGGGGCTGATGGCGGCTACACCTTC. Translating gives CASSGLGADGGYTF.

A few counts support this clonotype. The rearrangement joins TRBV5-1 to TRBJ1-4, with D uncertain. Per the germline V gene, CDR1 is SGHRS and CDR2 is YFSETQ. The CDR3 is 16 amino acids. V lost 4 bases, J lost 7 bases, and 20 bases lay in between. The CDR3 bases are TGCGCCAGCAGCCCAGGAACCGGGCCTCTGGTTGAAAAACTGTTTTTT. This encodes CASSPGTGPLVEKLFF.

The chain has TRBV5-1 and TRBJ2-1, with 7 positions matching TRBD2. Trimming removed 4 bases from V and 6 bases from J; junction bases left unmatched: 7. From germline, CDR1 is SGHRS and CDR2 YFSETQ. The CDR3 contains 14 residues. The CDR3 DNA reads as TGCGCCAGCAGCCCGTGGGACTACCGCAATGAGCAGTTCTTC. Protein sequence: CASSPWDYRNEQFF.

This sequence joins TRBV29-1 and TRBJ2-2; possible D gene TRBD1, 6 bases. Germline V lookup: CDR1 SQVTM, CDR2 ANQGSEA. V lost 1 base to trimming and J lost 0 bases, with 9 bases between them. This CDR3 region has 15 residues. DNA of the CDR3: TGCAGCGTTGAAGGGACAGCAACGAACACCGGGGAGCTGTTTTTT. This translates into CSVEGTATNTGELFF.

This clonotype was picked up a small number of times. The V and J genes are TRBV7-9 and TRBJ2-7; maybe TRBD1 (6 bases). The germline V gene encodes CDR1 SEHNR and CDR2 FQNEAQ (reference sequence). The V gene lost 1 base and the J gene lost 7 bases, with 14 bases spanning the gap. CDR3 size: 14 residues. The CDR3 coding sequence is TGTGCCAGCAGCTTAGTAGGCCCAGGGGAAGAGCAGTACTTC. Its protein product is CASSLVGPGEEQYF.

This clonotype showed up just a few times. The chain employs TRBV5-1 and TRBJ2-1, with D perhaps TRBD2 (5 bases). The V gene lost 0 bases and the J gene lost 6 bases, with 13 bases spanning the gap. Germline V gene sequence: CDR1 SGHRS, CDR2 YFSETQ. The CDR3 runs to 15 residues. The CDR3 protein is CASSLAGPEVNEQFF. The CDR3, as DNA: TGCGCCAGCAGCTTGGCCGGGCCGGAGGTCAATGAGCAGTTCTTC.